This T cell receptor (beta chain) was observed in a study of blood T cell repertoires in COVID-19. Study-wide background: The United States, Italy and Spain were the sources of the acute and convalescent COVID-19 samples. T cells, B-cell-depleted T cells, or PBMCs supplied cDNA or gDNA.

As processed by the authors: Scientists estimated how many nucleated cells there were by amplifying reference gene primers. Assay used: immunoSEQ multiplex PCR; TCRdb lists only in-frame clones, some missing. That table supplies the V and J calls and clone size; D and trimming were determined from the DNA. The data contain 250,000 to 350,000 clones, around 87% of them singletons. Sequenced sample: peripheral blood. The clonotype comes from a woman aged 45-65 years who had recovered from COVID-19.

The CDR3 sequence is CASSLYTGGTYEQYF. As DNA, the CDR3 is TGTGCCAGCAGTTTATACACGGGGGGCACCTACGAGCAGTACTTC. The chain uses TRBV27 and TRBJ2-7; D may be TRBD2 (7 bases). V was cut by 1 base and J by 2 bases, with 12 bases left in between. The V gene's germline CDR1 is MNHEY and CDR2 SMNVEV (reference sequence). The CDR3 covers 15 residues.